This TCR beta chain was sequenced in a study of CD4+ T cells in melanoma. The assay was immunoSEQ multiplex PCR, and TCRdb's table has in-frame clones only and misses some. The sample has about 15,000 clones; approximately 80% are singletons. Study conclusions and caveats: Reportedly, melanoma neoantigen-specific CD4+ T cells showed varied differentiation states.

To note about this clone: Its matching antigen is unknown.

CDR3 length: 17 residues. From germline, CDR1 is SGHKS and CDR2 YYEKEE (reference sequence). With 3 bases removed from V and 3 bases from J, the gap between germline ends came to 18 bases. This TCR derives from a human donor with melanoma. The rearrangement joins TRBV5-5 to TRBJ2-2, with D maybe TRBD2 (6 bases). The sequencing input was cells from a culture (not recorded whether cultured in vitro). The CDR3 DNA sequence: TGTGCCAGCAGCTGGGGACTGATTCTACCATACACCGGGGAGCTGTTTTTT. Its translation: CASSWGLILPYTGELFF.